This T cell receptor (beta chain) was identified in a study of cytomegalovirus exposure and HLA in healthy donors. Study-level findings and limits: Specificity for CMV antigens was confirmed in vitro for three of the CMV-associated chains.

This CDR3 region has 13 residues. Trimming removed 4 bases at V and 5 bases at J, with 14 bases between. Germline V gene sequence: CDR1 SQVTM, CDR2 ANQGSEA. This clone was counted once. Antigen unknown. In the PCR, 60 Vbeta and 13 Jbeta primers were used. Profiling relied on immunoSEQ multiplex PCR, and the TCRdb table lists in-frame clones only, not all of them. The table records roughly 120,000 clones, more than 80% of them present only once. The TCR sequence derives from a man between 35 and 55 years old in good health and CMV-seronegative. Sequencing was done on a sample of PBMCs. This chain joins TRBV29-1 and TRBJ1-1; tentatively, D is TRBD1 (5 bases). CDR3 nucleotides: TGCAGCGTTGTGGTCAGGGAGGAGACTGAAGCTTTCTTT. It translates to CSVVVREETEAFF.